Each of the 26 T cell receptor beta chains below was sequenced from the same sample in a study of T cell responses to AZD1222 COVID-19 vaccine. Profiling relied on immunoSEQ multiplex PCR, and the TCRdb table lists in-frame clones only, not all of them. The sample includes about 120,000 clones, about 90% of them seen just once. The sequences come from peripheral blood, collected on day 0 of AZD1222 vaccination. These receptors were taken from an adult in good health.

This clone was counted only a few times. The rearrangement uses TRBV5-6 and TRBJ1-6; D possibly corresponds to TRBD1 (5 bases). V was cut by 4 bases and J by 13 bases, with 21 bases left in between. Germline V gene data show CDR1 as SGHDT and CDR2 as YYEEEE. The CDR3 runs 15 residues. The CDR3 sequence: CASSPADGGWWPLHF. The CDR3 region has the DNA TGTGCCAGCAGCCCCGCCGATGGGGGGTGGTGGCCCCTCCACTTT. Full variable domain (remainder filled in from reference TRBV5-6 and TRBJ1-6): DAGVTQSPTHLIKTRGQQVTLRCSPKSGHDTVSWYQQALGQGPQFIFQYYEEEERQRGNFPDRFSGHQFPNYSSELNVNALLLGDSALYLCASSPADGGWWPLHFGNGTRLTVT.

This sequence joins TRBV27 and TRBJ1-3; the D gene is possibly TRBD1 (6 bases). CDR1 is MNHEY, CDR2 SMNVEV, per germline (reference sequence). Trimming shortened V by 5 bases and J by 0 bases, and 11 bases separated the two germline ends. The CDR3 sequence is 15 residues long. The CDR3 here is CASSERRGSGNTIYF. The CDR3 nucleotides are TGTGCCAGCAGTGAGCGCAGGGGCTCTGGAAACACCATATATTTT.

The rearrangement uses TRBV24-1 and TRBJ1-5; the D is unclear. Trimming removed 5 bases from V and 4 bases from J, with 8 bases in between. The CDR3 totals 13 residues. Germline CDR1 and CDR2: KGHDR and SFDVKD. The CDR3 protein is CATSVDGNQPQHF. The CDR3 DNA reads TGTGCCACCAGTGTTGACGGGAATCAGCCCCAGCATTTT.

V is TRBV5-1 and J is TRBJ1-1; D gene ambiguous. The CDR3 contains 14 residues. Trimming left V 4 bases short and J 4 bases short, with 14 bases between. The germline V gene has CDR1 SGHRS and CDR2 YFSETQ. CDR3 loop: CASSRGPPSTEAFF. The CDR3 DNA follows: TGCGCCAGCAGCCGAGGGCCCCCGAGCACTGAAGCTTTCTTT.

This chain uses TRBV28 with TRBJ2-3, with 7 bases lining up with TRBD1. With 2 bases clipped from V and 5 bases from J, the junction kept 10 bases outside the gene matches. Germline values: CDR1 MDHEN, CDR2 SYDVKM. This CDR3 has 16 residues. Here the CDR3 reads CASSLGDRDEKDTQYF. CDR3 in DNA: TGTGCCAGCAGTTTAGGAGACAGGGACGAAAAAGATACGCAGTATTTT.

The genes are TRBV7-8 and TRBJ1-5; maybe TRBD1 (5 bases). The V gene lost 2 bases and the J gene lost 2 bases, with 13 bases spanning the gap. Germline V gene lookup returns CDR1 SGHVS and CDR2 FQNEAQ. CDR3 size: 16 residues. Here the CDR3 reads CASSLNGAAGNQPQHF. The DNA for the CDR3 is TGTGCCAGCAGCTTAAATGGGGCGGCTGGCAATCAGCCCCAGCATTTT.

The V gene is TRBV3-1 (or the pseudogene TRBV3-2), the J gene TRBJ1-2; the match to TRBD1 covers 10 bases. Germline CDR1 and CDR2: LGHDT and YNNKEL (reference sequence). This CDR3 region has 15 residues. The V gene end was trimmed by 2 bases and the J gene end by 7 bases; junction bases not matched to a gene: 7. The CDR3 nucleotides are TGTGCCAGCAGCCAAATAGGACAGGGGGGAAGTGGCTACACCTTC. It codes for CASSQIGQGGSGYTF.

The rearrangement uses TRBV11-2 and TRBJ2-7, with 7 positions matching TRBD1. This CDR3 is 16 amino acids long. The germline V gene encodes CDR1 SGHAT and CDR2 FQNNGV. J was trimmed by 4 bases and V by 5 bases; bases with no gene match: 14. The CDR3 reads CASSLLPGTANYEQYF. CDR3 in DNA: TGTGCCAGCAGCCTCCTTCCGGGGACAGCAAATTACGAGCAGTACTTC.

The chain links TRBV6-5 to TRBJ2-1; TRBD2 matches 8 bases. From germline, CDR1 is MNHEY and CDR2 SVGAGI. With V trimmed by 7 bases and J by 5 bases, 10 bases remained unmatched. The CDR3 is 15 amino acids. Here the CDR3 reads CASTYAGRGNNEQFF. The CDR3 region has the DNA TGTGCCAGCACCTACGCCGGGAGGGGTAACAATGAGCAGTTCTTC.

The chain joins TRBV6-5 to TRBJ1-2; 10 nucleotides agree with TRBD1. Germline lookup yields CDR1 MNHEY and CDR2 SVGAGI. The CDR3 is 15 residues long. The V segment lost 2 bases and the J segment 1 base; nucleotides outside the gene matches: 1. The CDR3 DNA sequence: TGTGCCAGCAGTTACCGGGACAGGGGTAACTATGGCTACACCTTC. Its protein product is CASSYRDRGNYGYTF.

J is TRBJ1-4 and V is TRBV7-2; D gene ambiguous. The germline V and J ends were trimmed by 0 bases and 0 bases, with 5 bases remaining between them. Looked up from germline, CDR1 is SGHTA and CDR2 is FQGNSA. This CDR3 contains 15 residues. This CDR3 is CASSLAGTTNEKLFF. The DNA of the CDR3 is TGTGCCAGCAGCTTAGCGGGCACAACTAATGAAAAACTGTTTTTT. Drawing the rest from reference TRBV7-2 and TRBJ1-4, the complete variable domain is GAGVSQSPSNKVTEKGKDVELRCDPISGHTALYWYRQSLGQGLEFLIYFQGNSAPDKSGLPSDRFSAERTGGSVSTLTIQRTQQEDSAVYLCASSLAGTTNEKLFFGSGTQLSVL.

The chain is built from TRBV24-1 and TRBJ2-2; D may correspond to TRBD1 or TRBD2 (5 bases each). The CDR3 spans 16 residues. Trimming removed 3 bases from V and 6 bases from J, with 16 bases in between. Germline lookup yields CDR1 KGHDR and CDR2 SFDVKD. CDR3 in amino acids: CATSDPAQTGPGELFF. The CDR3 region has the DNA TGTGCCACCAGTGATCCCGCGCAAACGGGGCCCGGGGAGCTGTTTTTT.

V is TRBV5-1 and J is TRBJ2-1, with 9 bases fitting TRBD2. Germline-derived CDR1 and CDR2 are SGHRS and YFSETQ. The CDR3 runs 17 residues. The trim removed 5 bases at V and 1 base at J, leaving 10 bases unmatched. The CDR3 spells CASSVSGSAVSYNEQFF. The CDR3 bases are TGCGCCAGCAGTGTTAGCGGGAGTGCGGTTTCCTACAATGAGCAGTTCTTC.

V gene TRBV5-4 combines with J gene TRBJ1-2; 7 nucleotides align to TRBD1. Germline CDR1 SGHNT, CDR2 YYREEE (reference sequence). The CDR3 has 16 amino acids. With 4 bases clipped from V and 0 bases from J, the junction kept 9 bases outside the gene matches. In DNA form, the CDR3 reads TGTGCCAGCAGCGGAGATCAGGGGACAGCTAACTATGGCTACACCTTC. Its translation is CASSGDQGTANYGYTF.

The gene calls are TRBV7-2 and TRBJ1-1, with D unresolved. The CDR3 loop spans 14 amino acids. Trimming pared 3 bases from V and 2 bases from J, leaving 10 bases between. CDR1 and CDR2 (germline): SGHTA, FQGNSA. CDR3 loop: CASSLGGINTEAFF. For the CDR3, the DNA is TGTGCCAGCAGCTTGGGAGGCATAAACACTGAAGCTTTCTTT. Full variable domain (outside the CDR3, taken from reference TRBV7-2 and TRBJ1-1): GAGVSQSPSNKVTEKGKDVELRCDPISGHTALYWYRQSLGQGLEFLIYFQGNSAPDKSGLPSDRFSAERTGGSVSTLTIQRTQQEDSAVYLCASSLGGINTEAFFGQGTRLTVV.

The V gene is TRBV27, the J gene TRBJ1-1; TRBD1 might be the D (5 bases). This CDR3 has 15 amino acids. Germline V gives CDR1 MNHEY, CDR2 SMNVEV (reference sequence). V lost 4 bases to trimming and J lost 2 bases, with 14 bases between them. CDR3: CASSSATQGNTEAFF. The CDR3 DNA follows: TGTGCCAGCAGTTCGGCCACTCAGGGCAACACTGAAGCTTTCTTT.

This chain connects TRBV6-5 to TRBJ2-1; 9 positions match TRBD2. The CDR3 extends over 15 amino acids. Looked up from germline, CDR1 is MNHEY and CDR2 is SVGAGI. Losses at the gene ends were 8 bases for V and 6 bases for J; bases not matched to a gene: 11. This CDR3 reads CASARLAGVGNEQFF. Here the CDR3 DNA reads TGTGCCAGCGCGAGATTAGCGGGAGTAGGCAATGAGCAGTTCTTC.

The CDR3 here is CASSSGGANVLTF. The DNA for the CDR3 is TGTGCCAGCAGTTCCGGGGGGGCCAACGTCCTGACTTTC. The V call is TRBV27, the J call TRBJ2-6; D gene unclear. Trimming took off 4 bases at V and 4 bases at J, with 5 bases between the two ends. Germline CDR1 MNHEY, CDR2 SMNVEV (reference sequence). This CDR3 is built from 13 residues.

CDR3 in amino acids: CASSLGDRGLSGANVLTF. For the CDR3, the DNA is TGTGCCAGCAGCTTGGGGGACAGGGGGCTCTCTGGGGCCAACGTCCTGACTTTC. The chain recombines TRBV7-2 with TRBJ2-6; 12 bases match TRBD1. The germline gives CDR1 SGHTA, CDR2 FQGNSA. Unmatched junction bases numbered 3, after V lost 3 bases and J lost 0 bases. This CDR3 comprises 18 residues. Supplemented by reference TRBV7-2 and TRBJ2-6, the full variable domain reads GAGVSQSPSNKVTEKGKDVELRCDPISGHTALYWYRQSLGQGLEFLIYFQGNSAPDKSGLPSDRFSAERTGGSVSTLTIQRTQQEDSAVYLCASSLGDRGLSGANVLTFGAGSRLTVL.

The chain carries TRBV4-1 and TRBJ2-7; no reliable D call. Germline lookup yields CDR1 MGHRA and CDR2 YSYEKL. The ends were cut back, 3 bases at V and 4 bases at J, with 16 bases in the middle. The CDR3 extends over 15 amino acids. Written as DNA, the CDR3 is TGCGCCAGCAGCCAGTTTAGCCTGAATAAGTACGAGCAGTACTTC. The encoded protein is CASSQFSLNKYEQYF.

J is TRBJ2-7 and V is TRBV15; D is possibly TRBD2 (6 bases). Germline CDR1 and CDR2: LNHNV and YYDKDF (reference sequence). The CDR3 consists of 11 residues. V was shortened by 3 bases and J by 6 bases, with 6 bases between the two germline ends. The CDR3 spells CATSRGLEQYF. The CDR3 DNA is TGTGCCACCAGCAGGGGACTCGAGCAGTACTTC.

J is TRBJ2-3 and V is TRBV7-2; D remains unclear. The germline CDR1 and CDR2 sequences are SGHTA and FQGNSA. The length of the CDR3 is 14 residues. V lost 6 bases, J lost 2 bases, and 12 bases lay in between. In DNA form, the CDR3 reads TGTGCCAGCAGTCCAGATCCGGTCACAGATACGCAGTATTTT. It specifies CASSPDPVTDTQYF.

The V and J genes are TRBV6-5 and TRBJ2-3, with TRBD2 matching 8 bases. J lost 0 bases, V lost 4 bases, and 3 bases had no gene match. Germline CDR1 reads MNHEY; CDR2 reads SVGAGI. The CDR3 sequence is 15 residues long. CDR3: CASSLAGHSTDTQYF. The CDR3 nucleotides are TGTGCCAGCAGTTTAGCGGGACATAGCACAGATACGCAGTATTTT.

V usage is TRBV6-5 and J usage is TRBJ1-5; D is possibly TRBD1 (6 bases). Germline V lookup: CDR1 MNHEY, CDR2 SVGAGI. The CDR3 sequence is 13 residues long. The ends were cut back, 4 bases at V and 4 bases at J, with 8 bases in the middle. In DNA, the CDR3 is TGTGCCAGCAGTTTGGACAGAAATCAGCCCCAGCATTTT. This sequence encodes CASSLDRNQPQHF.

The rearrangement uses TRBV4-1 and TRBJ1-2; 7 nucleotides line up with TRBD1. V dropped 0 bases and J dropped 8; count of bases not matched to a gene: 6. The CDR3 has 14 amino acids. Germline loops: CDR1 MGHRA, CDR2 YSYEKL. CDR3 sequence: CASSQETGLGGYTF. CDR3 nucleotide sequence: TGCGCCAGCAGCCAAGAGACAGGGCTTGGGGGCTACACCTTC.

The J gene is TRBJ2-5, the V gene TRBV27, with D maybe TRBD1 (6 bases). The CDR3 extends over 14 amino acids. Germline V lookup: CDR1 MNHEY, CDR2 SMNVEV (reference sequence). V lost 3 bases to trimming and J lost 1 base, with 9 bases between them. CDR3 residues: CASSFMGAQETQYF. In nucleotides, the CDR3 is TGTGCCAGCAGTTTTATGGGGGCCCAAGAGACCCAGTACTTC.